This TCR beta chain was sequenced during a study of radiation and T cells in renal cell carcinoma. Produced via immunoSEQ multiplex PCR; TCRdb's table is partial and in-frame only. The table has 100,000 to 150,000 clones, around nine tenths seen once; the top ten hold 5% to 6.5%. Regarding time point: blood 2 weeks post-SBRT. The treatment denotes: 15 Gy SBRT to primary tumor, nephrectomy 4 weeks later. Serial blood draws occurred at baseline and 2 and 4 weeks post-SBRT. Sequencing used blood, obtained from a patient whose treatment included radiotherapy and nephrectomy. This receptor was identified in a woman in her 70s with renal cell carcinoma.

In DNA form, the CDR3 reads TGTGCCAGCAGCGACGAAGGACCGGTCTCTGGAAACACCATATATTTT. Its protein is CASSDEGPVSGNTIYF. The V gene is TRBV6-6, the J gene TRBJ1-3; D is undetermined. CDR1 is MNHNY, CDR2 SVGAGI, per germline (reference sequence). Trimming took off 6 bases at V and 0 bases at J, with 15 bases between the two ends. This CDR3 comprises 16 residues.